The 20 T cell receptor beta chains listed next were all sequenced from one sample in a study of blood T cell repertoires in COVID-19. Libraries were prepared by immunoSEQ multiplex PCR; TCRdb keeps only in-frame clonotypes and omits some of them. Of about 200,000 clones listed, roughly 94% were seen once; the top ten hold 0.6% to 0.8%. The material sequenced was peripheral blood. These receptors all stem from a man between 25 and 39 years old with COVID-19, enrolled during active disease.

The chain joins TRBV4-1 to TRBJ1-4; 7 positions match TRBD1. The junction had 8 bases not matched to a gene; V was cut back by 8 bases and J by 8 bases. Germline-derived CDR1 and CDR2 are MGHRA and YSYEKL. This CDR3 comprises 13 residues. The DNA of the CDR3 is TGCGCCAGCCGTGACAGGGCAGGGGAAAAACTGTTTTTT. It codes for CASRDRAGEKLFF.

As DNA, the CDR3 is TGTGCCAGCAGAATATCCGGGACAGGTATCTACGAGCAGTACTTC. It yields the protein CASRISGTGIYEQYF. The V and J genes are TRBV6-5 and TRBJ2-7; 8 bases agree with TRBD1. CDR3 length: 15 residues. The germline V gene encodes CDR1 MNHEY and CDR2 SVGAGI. Losses at the gene ends were 6 bases for V and 3 bases for J; bases not matched to a gene: 10.

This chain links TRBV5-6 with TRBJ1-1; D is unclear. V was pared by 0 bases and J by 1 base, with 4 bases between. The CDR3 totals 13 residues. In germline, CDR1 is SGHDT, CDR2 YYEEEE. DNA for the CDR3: TGTGCCAGCAGCTTGGCGGGGAACACTGAAGCTTTCTTT. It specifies CASSLAGNTEAFF.

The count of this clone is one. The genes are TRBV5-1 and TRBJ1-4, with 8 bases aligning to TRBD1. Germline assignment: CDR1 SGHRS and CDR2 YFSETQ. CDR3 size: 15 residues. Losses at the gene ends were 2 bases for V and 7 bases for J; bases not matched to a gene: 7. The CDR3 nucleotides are TGCGCCAGCAGCTTACCAGGGGGCGCTGGTGAAAAACTGTTTTTT. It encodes CASSLPGGAGEKLFF.

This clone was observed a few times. The CDR3 DNA follows: TGTGCCAGCAGCCAGGCCGGGACACCCACCTACGAGCAGTACTTC. It codes for CASSQAGTPTYEQYF. This chain connects TRBV3-1 (or the pseudogene TRBV3-2) to TRBJ2-7; D is possibly TRBD1 (6 bases). V was pared by 3 bases and J by 2 bases, with 14 bases between. CDR3 length: 15 amino acids. Per the germline V gene, CDR1 is LGHDT and CDR2 is YNNKEL (reference sequence).

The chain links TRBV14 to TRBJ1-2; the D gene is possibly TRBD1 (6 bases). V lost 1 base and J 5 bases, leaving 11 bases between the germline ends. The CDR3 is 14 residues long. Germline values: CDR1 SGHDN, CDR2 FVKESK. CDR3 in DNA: TGTGCCAGCAGCCAAGTTCGTCAGGGGTATGGCTACACCTTC. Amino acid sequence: CASSQVRQGYGYTF.

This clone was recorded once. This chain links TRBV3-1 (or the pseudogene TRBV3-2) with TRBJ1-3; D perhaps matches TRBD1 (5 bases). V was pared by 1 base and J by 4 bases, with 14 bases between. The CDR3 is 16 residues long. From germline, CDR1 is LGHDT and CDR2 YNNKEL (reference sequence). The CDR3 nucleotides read TGTGCCAGCAGCCAAGTTGTGGGGACTGCGGGAAACACCATATATTTT. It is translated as CASSQVVGTAGNTIYF.

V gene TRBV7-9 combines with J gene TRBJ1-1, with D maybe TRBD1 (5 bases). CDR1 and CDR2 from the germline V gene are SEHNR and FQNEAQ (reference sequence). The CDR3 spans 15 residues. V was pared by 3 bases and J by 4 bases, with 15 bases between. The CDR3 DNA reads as TGTGCCAGCAGCTTGCAGGGCCCCCCAAGCACTGAAGCTTTCTTT. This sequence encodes CASSLQGPPSTEAFF.

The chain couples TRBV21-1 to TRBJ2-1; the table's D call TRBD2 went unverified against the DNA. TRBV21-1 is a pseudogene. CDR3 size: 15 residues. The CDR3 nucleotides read TGTGCCAGCAGCCTAGGGACTAGCGGTATCGATGAGCAGTTCTTC. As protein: CASSLGTSGIDEQFF.

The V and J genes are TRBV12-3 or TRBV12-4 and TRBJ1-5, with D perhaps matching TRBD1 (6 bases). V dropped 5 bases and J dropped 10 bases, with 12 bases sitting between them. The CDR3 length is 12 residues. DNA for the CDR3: TGTGCCAGCAGTAACAGGGTGGATCCCCAGCATTTT. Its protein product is CASSNRVDPQHF.

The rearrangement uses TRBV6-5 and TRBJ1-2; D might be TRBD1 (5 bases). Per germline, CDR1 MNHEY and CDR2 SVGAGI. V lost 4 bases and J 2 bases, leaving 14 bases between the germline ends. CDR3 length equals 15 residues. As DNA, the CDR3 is TGTGCCAGCAGTTCTTTAAGGGCAGGGAACTATGGCTACACCTTC. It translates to CASSSLRAGNYGYTF.

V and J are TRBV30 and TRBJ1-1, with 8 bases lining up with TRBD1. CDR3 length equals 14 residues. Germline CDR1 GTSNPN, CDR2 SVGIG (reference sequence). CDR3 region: CASDRAGLDTEAFF. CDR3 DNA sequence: TGTGCTTCGGACAGGGCGGGCTTAGACACTGAAGCTTTCTTT.

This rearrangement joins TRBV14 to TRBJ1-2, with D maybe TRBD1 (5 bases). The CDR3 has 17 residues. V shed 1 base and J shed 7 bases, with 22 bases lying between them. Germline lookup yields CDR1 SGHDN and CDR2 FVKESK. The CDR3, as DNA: TGTGCCAGCAGCCAAGTGATTATAGGACAAAAAGGACCTGGCTACACCTTC. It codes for CASSQVIIGQKGPGYTF.

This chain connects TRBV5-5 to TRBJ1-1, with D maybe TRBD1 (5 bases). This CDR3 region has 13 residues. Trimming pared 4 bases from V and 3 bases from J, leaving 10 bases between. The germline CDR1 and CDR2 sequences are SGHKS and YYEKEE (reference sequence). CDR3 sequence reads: CASSRTRDTEAFF. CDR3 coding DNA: TGTGCCAGCAGCAGAACCAGGGACACTGAAGCTTTCTTT.

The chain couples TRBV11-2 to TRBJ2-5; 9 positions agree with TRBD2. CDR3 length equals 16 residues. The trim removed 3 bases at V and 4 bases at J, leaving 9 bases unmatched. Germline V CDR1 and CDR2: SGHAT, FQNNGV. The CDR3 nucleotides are TGTGCCAGCAGCTTGGCGGGGGGGCTTATCCGAGAGACCCAGTACTTC. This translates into CASSLAGGLIRETQYF.

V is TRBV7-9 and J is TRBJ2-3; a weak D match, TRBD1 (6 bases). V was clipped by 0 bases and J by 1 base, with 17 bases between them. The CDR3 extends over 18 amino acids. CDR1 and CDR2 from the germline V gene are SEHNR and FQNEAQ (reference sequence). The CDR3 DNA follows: TGTGCCAGCAGCTTAGCACGGACAGCCAGCCTACGCACAGATACGCAGTATTTT. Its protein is CASSLARTASLRTDTQYF. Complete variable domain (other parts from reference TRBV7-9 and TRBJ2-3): DTGVSQNPRHKITKRGQNVTFRCDPISEHNRLYWYRQTLGQGPEFLTYFQNEAQLEKSRLLSDRFSAERPKGSFSTLEIQRTEQGDSAMYLCASSLARTASLRTDTQYFGPGTRLTVL.

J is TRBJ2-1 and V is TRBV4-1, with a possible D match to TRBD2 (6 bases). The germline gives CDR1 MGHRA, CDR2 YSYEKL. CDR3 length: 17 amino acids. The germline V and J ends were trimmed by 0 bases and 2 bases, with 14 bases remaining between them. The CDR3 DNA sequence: TGCGCCAGCAGCCAAGAACTTACCGGGACTCCCTACAATGAGCAGTTCTTC. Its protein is CASSQELTGTPYNEQFF.

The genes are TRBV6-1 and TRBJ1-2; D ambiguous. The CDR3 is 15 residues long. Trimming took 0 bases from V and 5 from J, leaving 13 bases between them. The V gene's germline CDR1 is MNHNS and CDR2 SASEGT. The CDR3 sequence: CASSEAGRRGYGYTF. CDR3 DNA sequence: TGTGCCAGCAGTGAAGCGGGTAGGCGGGGTTATGGCTACACCTTC.

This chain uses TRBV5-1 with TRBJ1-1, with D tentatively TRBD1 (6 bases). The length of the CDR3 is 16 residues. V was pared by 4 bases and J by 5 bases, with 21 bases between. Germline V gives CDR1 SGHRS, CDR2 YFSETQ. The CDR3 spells CASSPSPQGHGTEAFF. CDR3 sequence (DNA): TGCGCCAGCAGCCCCTCCCCCCAGGGGCATGGTACTGAAGCTTTCTTT.

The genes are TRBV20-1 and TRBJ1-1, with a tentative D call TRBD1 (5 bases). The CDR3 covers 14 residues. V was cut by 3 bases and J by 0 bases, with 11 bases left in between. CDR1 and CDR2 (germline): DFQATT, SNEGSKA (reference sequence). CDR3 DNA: TGCAGTGCTAGTGAATTAGGGGTGAACACTGAAGCTTTCTTT. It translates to CSASELGVNTEAFF.